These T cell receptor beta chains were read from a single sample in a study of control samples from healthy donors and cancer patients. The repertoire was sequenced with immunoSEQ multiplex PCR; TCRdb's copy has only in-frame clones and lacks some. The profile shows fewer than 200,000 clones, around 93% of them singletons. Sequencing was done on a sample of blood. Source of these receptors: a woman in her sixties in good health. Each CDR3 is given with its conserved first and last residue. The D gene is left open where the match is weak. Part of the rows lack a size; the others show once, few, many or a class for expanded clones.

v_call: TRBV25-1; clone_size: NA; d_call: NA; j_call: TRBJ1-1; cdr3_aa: CASRTFRGDTAFF; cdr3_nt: TGTGCCAGCAGGACGTTCCGGGGCGACACGGCTTTCTTT
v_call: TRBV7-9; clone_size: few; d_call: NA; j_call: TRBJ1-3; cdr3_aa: CASSSLLDRGNTIYF; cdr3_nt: TGTGCCAGCAGCTCACTCCTCGACAGGGGAAACACCATATATTTT
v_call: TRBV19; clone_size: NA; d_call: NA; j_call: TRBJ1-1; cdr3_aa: CASSSRGRRADTEAFF; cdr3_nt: TGTGCCAGTAGTAGCAGAGGCAGGCGGGCTGACACTGAAGCTTTCTTT
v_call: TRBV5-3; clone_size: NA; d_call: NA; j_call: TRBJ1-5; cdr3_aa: CARSLDLERDYSNQPQHF; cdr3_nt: TGTGCCAGAAGCTTGGACTTGGAGCGCGACTATAGCAATCAGCCCCAGCATTTT
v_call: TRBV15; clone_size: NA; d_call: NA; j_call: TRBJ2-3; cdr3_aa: CATSGPGSTDTQYF; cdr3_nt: TGTGCCACCAGCGGACCAGGGAGCACAGATACGCAGTATTTT
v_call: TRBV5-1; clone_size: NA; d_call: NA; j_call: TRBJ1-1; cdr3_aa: CASSLLPNTEAFF; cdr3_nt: TGCGCCAGCAGCTTGCTCCCGAACACTGAAGCTTTCTTT
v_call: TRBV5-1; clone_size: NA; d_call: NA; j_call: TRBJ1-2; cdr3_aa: CASSLSQTLINYGYTF; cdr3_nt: TGCGCCAGCAGCTTGAGTCAGACCCTAATCAACTATGGCTACACCTTC
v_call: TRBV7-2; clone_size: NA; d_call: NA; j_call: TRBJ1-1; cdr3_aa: CASSLFVGGMNTEAFF; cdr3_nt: TGTGCCAGCAGCCTCTTCGTGGGGGGGATGAACACTGAAGCTTTCTTT
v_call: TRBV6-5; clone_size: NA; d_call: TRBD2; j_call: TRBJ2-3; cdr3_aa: CASSYSSGSSTDTQYF; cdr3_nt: TGTGCCAGCAGTTACAGTAGCGGGTCTAGCACAGATACGCAGTATTTT
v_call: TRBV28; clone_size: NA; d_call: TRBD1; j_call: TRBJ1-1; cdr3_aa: CASSVSGGAFF; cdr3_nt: TGTGCCAGCAGTGTATCAGGGGGGGCTTTCTTT
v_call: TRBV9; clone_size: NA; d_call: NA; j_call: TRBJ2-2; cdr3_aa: CASSVGYGGSAPPGELFF; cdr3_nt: TGTGCCAGCAGCGTGGGTTATGGGGGTTCTGCACCCCCCGGGGAGCTGTTTTTT
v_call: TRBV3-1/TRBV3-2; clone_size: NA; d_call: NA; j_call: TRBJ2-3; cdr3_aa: CASSQVNTDTQYF; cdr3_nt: TGTGCCAGCAGCCAAGTAAACACAGATACGCAGTATTTT
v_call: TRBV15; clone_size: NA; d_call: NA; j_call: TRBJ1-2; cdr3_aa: CATSRDIQGSHGYTF; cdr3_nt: TGTGCCACCAGCAGAGATATCCAGGGCTCCCATGGCTACACCTTC
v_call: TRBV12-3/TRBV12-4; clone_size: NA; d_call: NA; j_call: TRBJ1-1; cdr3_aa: CASSLGGAEAFF; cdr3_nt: TGTGCCAGCAGTTTAGGGGGAGCTGAAGCTTTCTTT
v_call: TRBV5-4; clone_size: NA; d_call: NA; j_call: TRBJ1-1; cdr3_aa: CASSRQADTEAFF; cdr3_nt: TGTGCCAGCAGCAGACAGGCAGACACTGAAGCTTTCTTT
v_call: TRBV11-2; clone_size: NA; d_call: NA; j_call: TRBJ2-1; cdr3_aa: CASSPRLAYYNEQFF; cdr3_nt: TGTGCCAGCAGCCCGCGCCTAGCGTACTACAATGAGCAGTTCTTC
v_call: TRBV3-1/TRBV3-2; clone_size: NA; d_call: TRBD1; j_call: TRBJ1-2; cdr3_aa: CASSAGTGGEVYGYTF; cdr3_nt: TGTGCCAGCTCCGCCGGGACAGGGGGCGAGGTCTATGGCTACACCTTC
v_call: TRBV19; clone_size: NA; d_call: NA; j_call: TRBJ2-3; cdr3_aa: CASTDEDTQYF; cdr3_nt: TGTGCCAGTACCGACGAGGATACGCAGTATTTT
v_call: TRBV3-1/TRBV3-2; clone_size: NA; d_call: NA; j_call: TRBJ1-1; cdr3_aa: CASSQVTGSTEAFF; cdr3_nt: TGTGCCAGCAGCCAGGTCACAGGGAGCACTGAAGCTTTCTTT
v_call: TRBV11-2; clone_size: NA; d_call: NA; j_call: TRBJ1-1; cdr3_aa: CASSLVYRGHPEAFF; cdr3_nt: TGTGCCAGCAGCTTAGTCTATCGGGGGCATCCTGAAGCTTTCTTT
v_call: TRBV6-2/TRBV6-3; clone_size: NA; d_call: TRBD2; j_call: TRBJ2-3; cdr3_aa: CASSSWTSSDSTDTQYF; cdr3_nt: TGTGCCAGCAGTTCATGGACTAGCTCCGACTCCACAGATACGCAGTATTTT
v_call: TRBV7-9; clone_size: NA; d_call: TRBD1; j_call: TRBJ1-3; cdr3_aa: CASSLNRGAGNTIYF; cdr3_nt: TGTGCCAGCAGCTTAAACAGGGGGGCTGGAAACACCATATATTTT
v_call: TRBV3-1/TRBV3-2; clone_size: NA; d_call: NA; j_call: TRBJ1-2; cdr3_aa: CASSQSQLGGYTF; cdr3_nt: TGTGCCAGCAGCCAAAGTCAGTTGGGTGGCTACACCTTC
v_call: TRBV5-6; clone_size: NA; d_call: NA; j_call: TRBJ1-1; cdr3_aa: CASSLTGTEAFF; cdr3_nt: TGTGCCAGCAGCTTGACTGGCACTGAAGCTTTCTTT
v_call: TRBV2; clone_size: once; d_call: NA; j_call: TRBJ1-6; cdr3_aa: CASSEADSDFAEWSYNSPLHF; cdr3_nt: TGTGCCAGCAGTGAAGCAGACAGTGACTTTGCTGAGTGGTCCTATAATTCACCCCTCCACTTT
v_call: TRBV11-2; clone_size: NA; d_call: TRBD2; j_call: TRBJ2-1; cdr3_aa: CASSLFTGTSGPREQFF; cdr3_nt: TGTGCCAGCAGCTTATTTACCGGGACTAGCGGGCCCCGTGAGCAGTTCTTC
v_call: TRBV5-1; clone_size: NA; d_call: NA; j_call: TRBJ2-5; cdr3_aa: CASSRGGIIETQYF; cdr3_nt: TGCGCCAGCAGCCGCGGGGGCATTATCGAGACCCAGTACTTC
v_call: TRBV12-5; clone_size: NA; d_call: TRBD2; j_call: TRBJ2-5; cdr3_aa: CASGFLGGETGTSVIGTQYF; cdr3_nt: TGTGCTAGTGGTTTCCTTGGGGGCGAGACCGGGACTAGCGTAATCGGGACCCAGTACTTC
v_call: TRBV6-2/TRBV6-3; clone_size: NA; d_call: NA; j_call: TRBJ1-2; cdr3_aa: CASSHNYGYTF; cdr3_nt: TGTGCCAGCAGCCACAACTATGGCTACACCTTC
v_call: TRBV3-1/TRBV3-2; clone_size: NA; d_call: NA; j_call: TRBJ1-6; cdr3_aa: CAIETESPLHF; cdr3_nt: TGTGCCATTGAGACAGAGTCACCCCTCCACTTT
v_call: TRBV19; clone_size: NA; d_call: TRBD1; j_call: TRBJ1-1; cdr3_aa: CASSRTGKNTEAFF; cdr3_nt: TGTGCCAGTTCCCGGACAGGGAAGAACACTGAAGCTTTCTTT
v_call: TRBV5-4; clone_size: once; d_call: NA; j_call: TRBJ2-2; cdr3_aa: CASSSRALGTGELFF; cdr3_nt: TGTGCCAGCAGCTCGAGGGCCTTAGGCACCGGGGAGCTGTTTTTT
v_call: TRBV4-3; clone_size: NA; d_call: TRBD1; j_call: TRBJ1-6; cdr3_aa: CASSQSGTDSPLHF; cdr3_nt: TGCGCCAGCAGCCAATCAGGGACAGATTCACCCCTCCACTTT
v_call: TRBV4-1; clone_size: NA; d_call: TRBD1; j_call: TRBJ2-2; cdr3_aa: CASSQAPGQRENTGELFF; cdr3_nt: TGCGCCAGCAGCCAAGCCCCGGGACAGAGAGAGAACACCGGGGAGCTGTTTTTT
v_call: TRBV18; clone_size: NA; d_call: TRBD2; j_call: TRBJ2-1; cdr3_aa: CASSPLGSGGYNEQFF; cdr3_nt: TGTGCCAGCTCGCCCCTTGGTAGCGGGGGTTACAATGAGCAGTTCTTC
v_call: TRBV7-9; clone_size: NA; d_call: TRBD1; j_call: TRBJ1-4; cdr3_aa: CASSPVGQGAPNEKLFF; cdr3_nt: TGTGCCAGCAGCCCCGTCGGACAGGGGGCTCCTAATGAAAAACTGTTTTTT
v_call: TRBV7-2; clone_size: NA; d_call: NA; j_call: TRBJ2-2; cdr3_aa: CASSLASGTGELFF; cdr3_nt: TGTGCCAGCAGCCTCGCTTCGGGCACCGGGGAGCTGTTTTTT
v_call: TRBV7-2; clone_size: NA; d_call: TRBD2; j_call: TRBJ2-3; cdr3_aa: CASSSRYSGGSTDTQYF; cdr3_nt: TGTGCCAGCAGCTCACGATATAGCGGGGGGAGCACAGATACGCAGTATTTT
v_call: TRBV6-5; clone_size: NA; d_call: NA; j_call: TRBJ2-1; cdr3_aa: CASTRGSSYNEQFF; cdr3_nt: TGTGCCAGTACCCGCGGCTCCTCCTACAATGAGCAGTTCTTC
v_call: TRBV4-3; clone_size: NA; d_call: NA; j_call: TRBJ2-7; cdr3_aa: CASSPSSGTREQYF; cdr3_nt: TGCGCCAGCAGCCCGTCATCCGGGACAAGAGAGCAGTACTTC
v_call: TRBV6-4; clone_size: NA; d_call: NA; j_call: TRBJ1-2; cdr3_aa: CASSLGGTWGYTF; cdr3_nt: TGTGCCAGCAGTCTGGGGGGGACCTGGGGCTACACCTTC
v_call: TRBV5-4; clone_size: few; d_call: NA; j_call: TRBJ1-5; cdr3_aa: CASSSQGIGEPQHF; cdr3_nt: TGTGCCAGCAGCTCCCAGGGGATTGGAGAGCCCCAGCATTTT
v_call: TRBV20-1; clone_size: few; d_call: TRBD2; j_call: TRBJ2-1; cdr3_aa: CSALAGYVQFF; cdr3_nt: TGCAGTGCTCTAGCGGGGTACGTGCAGTTCTTC
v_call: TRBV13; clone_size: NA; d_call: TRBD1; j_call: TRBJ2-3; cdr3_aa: CASSSGQGFGTDTQYF; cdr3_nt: TGTGCCAGCAGCTCCGGACAGGGGTTCGGCACAGATACGCAGTATTTT
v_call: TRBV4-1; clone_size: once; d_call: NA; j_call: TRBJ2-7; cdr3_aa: CASSQGFSRSYEQYF; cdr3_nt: TGCGCCAGCAGCCAAGGTTTTAGCCGATCCTACGAGCAGTACTTC
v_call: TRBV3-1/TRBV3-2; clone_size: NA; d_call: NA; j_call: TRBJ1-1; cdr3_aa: CASRLGHTSMNTEAFF; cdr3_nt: TGTGCCAGCAGGCTTGGACATACCAGCATGAACACTGAAGCTTTCTTT
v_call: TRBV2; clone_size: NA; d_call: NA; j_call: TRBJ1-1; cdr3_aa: CASRTGSLNTEAFF; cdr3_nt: TGTGCCAGCAGGACGGGCAGCTTGAACACTGAAGCTTTCTTT
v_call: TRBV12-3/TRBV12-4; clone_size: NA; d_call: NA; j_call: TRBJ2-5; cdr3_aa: CASTENQETQYF; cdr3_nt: TGTGCCAGCACCGAGAACCAAGAGACCCAGTACTTC
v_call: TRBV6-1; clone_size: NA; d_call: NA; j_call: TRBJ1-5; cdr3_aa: CASSEIRGHSNQPQHF; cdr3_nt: TGTGCCAGCAGTGAAATTAGAGGACATAGCAATCAGCCCCAGCATTTT
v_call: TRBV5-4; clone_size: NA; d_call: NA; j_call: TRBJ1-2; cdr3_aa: CASSLGQVSGGYTF; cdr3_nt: TGTGCCAGCAGCTTGGGACAGGTTAGCGGTGGCTACACCTTC
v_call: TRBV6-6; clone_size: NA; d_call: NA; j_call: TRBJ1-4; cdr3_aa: CASSPRPGGWSNEKLFF; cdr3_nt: TGTGCCAGCAGTCCAAGGCCCGGGGGTTGGTCTAATGAAAAACTGTTTTTT
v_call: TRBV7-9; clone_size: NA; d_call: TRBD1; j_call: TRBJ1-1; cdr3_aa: CASSLHRGEGTEAFF; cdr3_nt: TGTGCCAGCAGCTTACACAGGGGTGAGGGCACTGAAGCTTTCTTT
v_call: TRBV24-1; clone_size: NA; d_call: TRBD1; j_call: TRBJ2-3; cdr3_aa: CATSEGQGVDTQYF; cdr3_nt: TGTGCCACCAGTGAAGGACAGGGGGTCGATACGCAGTATTTT
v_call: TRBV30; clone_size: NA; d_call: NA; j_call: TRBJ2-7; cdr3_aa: CAWGSGVSYEQYF; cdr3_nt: TGTGCCTGGGGATCAGGAGTCTCCTACGAGCAGTACTTC
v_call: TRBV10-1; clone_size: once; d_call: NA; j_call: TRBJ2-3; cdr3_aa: CAPSPGTDTQYF; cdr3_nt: TGCGCCCCCAGCCCCGGGACAGATACGCAGTATTTT
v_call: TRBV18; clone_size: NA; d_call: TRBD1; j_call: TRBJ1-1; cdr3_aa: CASSPQGGQLNTEAFF; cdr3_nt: TGTGCCAGCTCACCACAGGGGGGACAGCTGAACACTGAAGCTTTCTTT
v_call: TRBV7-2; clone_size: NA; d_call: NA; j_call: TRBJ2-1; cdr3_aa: CASSLEGYRTSNEQFF; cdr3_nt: TGTGCCAGCAGCTTAGAGGGCTACCGGACTTCGAATGAGCAGTTCTTC
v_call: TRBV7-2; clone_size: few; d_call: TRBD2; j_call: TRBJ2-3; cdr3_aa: CASSLSGVGTDTQYF; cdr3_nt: TGTGCCAGCAGCCTCAGCGGGGTGGGTACAGATACGCAGTATTTT
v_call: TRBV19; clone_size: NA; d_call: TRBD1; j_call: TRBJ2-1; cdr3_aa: CASSIDLGTGVFSYNEQFF; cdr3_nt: TGTGCCAGTAGTATAGATTTGGGGACAGGGGTCTTCTCCTACAATGAGCAGTTCTTC